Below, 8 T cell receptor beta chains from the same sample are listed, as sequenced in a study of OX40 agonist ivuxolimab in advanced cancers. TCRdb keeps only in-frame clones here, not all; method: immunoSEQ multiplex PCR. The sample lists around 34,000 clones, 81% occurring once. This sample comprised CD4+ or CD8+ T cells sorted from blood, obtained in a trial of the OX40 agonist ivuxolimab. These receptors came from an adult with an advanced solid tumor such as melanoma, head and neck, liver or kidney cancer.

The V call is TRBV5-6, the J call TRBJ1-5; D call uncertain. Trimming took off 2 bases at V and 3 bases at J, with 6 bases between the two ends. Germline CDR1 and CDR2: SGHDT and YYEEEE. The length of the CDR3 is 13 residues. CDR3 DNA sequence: TGTGCCAGCAGCTTAATGTCCAATCAGCCCCAGCATTTT. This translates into CASSLMSNQPQHF.

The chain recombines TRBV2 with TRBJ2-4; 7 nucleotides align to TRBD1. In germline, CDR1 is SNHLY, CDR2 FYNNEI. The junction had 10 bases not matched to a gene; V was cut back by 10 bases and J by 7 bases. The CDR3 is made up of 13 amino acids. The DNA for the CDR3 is TGTGCCACCGCGACAGGGCCAAGGAACATTCAGTACTTC. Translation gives CATATGPRNIQYF.

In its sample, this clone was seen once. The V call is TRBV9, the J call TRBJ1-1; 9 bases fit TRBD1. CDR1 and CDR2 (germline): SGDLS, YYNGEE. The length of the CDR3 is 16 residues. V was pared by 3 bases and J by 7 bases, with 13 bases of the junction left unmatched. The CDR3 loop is CASSASGTGLMGEAFF. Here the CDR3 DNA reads TGTGCCAGCAGCGCGTCAGGGACAGGGCTAATGGGTGAAGCTTTCTTT. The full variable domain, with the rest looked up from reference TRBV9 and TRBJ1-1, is DSGVTQTPKHLITATGQRVTLRCSPRSGDLSVYWYQQSLDQGLQFLIQYYNGEERAKGNILERFSAQQFPDLHSELNLSSLELGDSALYFCASSASGTGLMGEAFFGQGTRLTVV.

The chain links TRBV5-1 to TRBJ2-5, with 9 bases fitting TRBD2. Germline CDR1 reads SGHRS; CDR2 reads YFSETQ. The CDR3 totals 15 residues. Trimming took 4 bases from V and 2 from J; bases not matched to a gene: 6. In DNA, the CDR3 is TGCGCCAGCAGCGCGTTAGCGGGAGAACAAGAGACCCAGTACTTC. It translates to CASSALAGEQETQYF. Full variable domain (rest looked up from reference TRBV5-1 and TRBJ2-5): KAGVTQTPRYLIKTRGQQVTLSCSPISGHRSVSWYQQTPGQGLQFLFEYFSETQRNKGNFPGRFSGRQFSNSRSEMNVSTLELGDSALYLCASSALAGEQETQYFGPGTRLLVL.

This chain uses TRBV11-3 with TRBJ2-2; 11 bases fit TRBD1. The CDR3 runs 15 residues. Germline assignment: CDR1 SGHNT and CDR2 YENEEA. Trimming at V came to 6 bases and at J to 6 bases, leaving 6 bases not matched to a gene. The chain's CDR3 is CASSAPDRGPGELFF. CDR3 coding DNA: TGTGCCAGCAGTGCTCCGGACAGGGGGCCCGGGGAGCTGTTTTTT.

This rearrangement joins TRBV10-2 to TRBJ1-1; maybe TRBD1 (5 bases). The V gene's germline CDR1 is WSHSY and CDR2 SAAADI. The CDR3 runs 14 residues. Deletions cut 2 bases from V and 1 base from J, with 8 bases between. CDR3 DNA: TGCGCCAGCAGTGAGGGGCAGGGGAACACTGAAGCTTTCTTT. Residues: CASSEGQGNTEAFF.

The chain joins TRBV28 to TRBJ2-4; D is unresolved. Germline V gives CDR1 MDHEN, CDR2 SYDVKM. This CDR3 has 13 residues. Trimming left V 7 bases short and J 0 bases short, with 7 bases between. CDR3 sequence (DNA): TGTGCCAGCACGACCTTAGCCAAAAACATTCAGTACTTC. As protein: CASTTLAKNIQYF.

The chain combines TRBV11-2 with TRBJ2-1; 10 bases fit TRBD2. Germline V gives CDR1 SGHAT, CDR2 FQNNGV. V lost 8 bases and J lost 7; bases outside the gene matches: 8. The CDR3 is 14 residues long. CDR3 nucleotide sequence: TGTGCCAGCCTTCGAACTAGCGGGATAAATGAGCAGTTCTTC. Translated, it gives CASLRTSGINEQFF.